This T cell receptor beta chain was sequenced during a study of type 1 and type 2 diabetes patients. Turning to the study itself: Across the study, 15 million to 20 million paired-end reads were produced. General study points: Highly-expanded CD4+ clones were few in type 2 diabetes, median one, 3.9% of reads.

Standard classification criteria confirmed type 1 or type 2 diabetes in all patients. Trimming left V 5 bases short and J 6 bases short, with 7 bases between. The germline CDR1 and CDR2 sequences are LNHDA and SQIVND (reference sequence). This CDR3 contains 12 residues. Genomic DNA was the PCR template. The TCR beta CDR3 region was amplified using 30 forward and 13 reverse primers. MiXCR, applied by TCRdb to the multiplex PCR reads, yields one record per CDR3 protein. The table has under 300,000 distinct CDR3 sequences, roughly 50% seen once. A few counts support this clonotype. Antigen unknown. The chain recombines TRBV19 with TRBJ2-2; D gene uncertain. Sequences were obtained from peripheral blood mononuclear cells (PBMCs). The receptor was isolated from a man younger than 35 with type 2 diabetes. The CDR3 protein is CASSLLSGELFF. The CDR3 DNA is TGTGCCAGTAGTCTGCTATCCGGGGAGCTGTTTTTT.